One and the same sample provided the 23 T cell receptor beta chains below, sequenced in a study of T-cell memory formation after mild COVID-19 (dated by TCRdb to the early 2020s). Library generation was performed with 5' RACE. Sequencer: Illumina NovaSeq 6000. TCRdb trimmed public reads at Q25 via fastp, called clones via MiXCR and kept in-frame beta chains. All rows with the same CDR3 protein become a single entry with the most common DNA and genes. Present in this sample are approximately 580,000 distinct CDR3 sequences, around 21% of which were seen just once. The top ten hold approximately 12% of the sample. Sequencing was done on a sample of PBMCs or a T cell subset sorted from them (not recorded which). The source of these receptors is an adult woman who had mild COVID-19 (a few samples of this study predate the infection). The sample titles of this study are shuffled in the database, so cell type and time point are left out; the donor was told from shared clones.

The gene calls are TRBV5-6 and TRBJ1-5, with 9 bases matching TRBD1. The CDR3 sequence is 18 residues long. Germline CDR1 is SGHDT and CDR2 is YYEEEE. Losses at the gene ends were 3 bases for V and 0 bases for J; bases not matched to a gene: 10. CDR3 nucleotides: TGTGCCAGCAGCTCCTGGACAGGGGCCGATAATAGCAATCAGCCCCAGCATTTT. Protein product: CASSSWTGADNSNQPQHF.

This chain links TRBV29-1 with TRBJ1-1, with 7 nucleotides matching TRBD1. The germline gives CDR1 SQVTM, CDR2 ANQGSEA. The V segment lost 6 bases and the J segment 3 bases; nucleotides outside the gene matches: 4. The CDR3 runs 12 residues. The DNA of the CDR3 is TGCAGCGTCGACAGGGCAGACACTGAAGCTTTCTTT. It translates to CSVDRADTEAFF.

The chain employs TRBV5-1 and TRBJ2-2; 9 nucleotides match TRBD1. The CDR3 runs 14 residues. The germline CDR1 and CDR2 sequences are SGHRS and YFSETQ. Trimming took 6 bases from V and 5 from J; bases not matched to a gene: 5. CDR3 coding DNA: TGCGCCAGCAAACAGGGGGCGGCAACCGGGGAGCTGTTTTTT. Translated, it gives CASKQGAATGELFF.

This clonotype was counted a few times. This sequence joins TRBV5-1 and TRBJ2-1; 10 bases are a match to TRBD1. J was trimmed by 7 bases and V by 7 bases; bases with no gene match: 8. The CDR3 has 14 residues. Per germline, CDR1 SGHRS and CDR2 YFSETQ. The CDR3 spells CASRVGQGTNEQFF. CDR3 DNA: TGCGCCAGCCGAGTGGGACAGGGGACGAATGAGCAGTTCTTC.

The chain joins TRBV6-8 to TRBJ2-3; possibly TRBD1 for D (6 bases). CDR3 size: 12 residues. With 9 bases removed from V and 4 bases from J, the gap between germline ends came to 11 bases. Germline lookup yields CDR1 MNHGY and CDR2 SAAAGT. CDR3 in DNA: TGTGCCAGTAAGGGGGTCCCAGATACGCAGTATTTT. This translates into CASKGVPDTQYF.

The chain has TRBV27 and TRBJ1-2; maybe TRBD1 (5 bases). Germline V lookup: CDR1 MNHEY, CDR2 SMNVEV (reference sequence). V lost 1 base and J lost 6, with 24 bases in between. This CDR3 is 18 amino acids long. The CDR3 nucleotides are TGTGCCAGCAGTTTATATCCCCCCGGGGGACCGCCGGGCGATGGCTACACCTTC. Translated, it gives CASSLYPPGGPPGDGYTF.

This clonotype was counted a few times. The CDR3 is CASTEQGTGANVLTF. CDR3 coding DNA: TGTGCCAGCACCGAACAGGGGACTGGGGCCAACGTCCTGACTTTC. This chain links TRBV6-5 with TRBJ2-6, with 7 bases lining up with TRBD1. Germline CDR1 MNHEY, CDR2 SVGAGI. Losses at the gene ends were 7 bases for V and 2 bases for J; bases not matched to a gene: 5. The CDR3 is 15 residues long.

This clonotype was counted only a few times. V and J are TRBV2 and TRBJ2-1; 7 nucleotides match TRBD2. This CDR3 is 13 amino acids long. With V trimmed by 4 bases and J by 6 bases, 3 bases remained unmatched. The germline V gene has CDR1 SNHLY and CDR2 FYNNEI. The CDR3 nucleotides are TGTGCCAGCAGTGGTCTAGCGGCCAATGAGCAGTTCTTC. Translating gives CASSGLAANEQFF.

The CDR3 reads CASSQVMVGRANEKLFF. The CDR3 bases are TGCGCCAGCAGCCAAGTGATGGTCGGACGGGCTAATGAAAAACTGTTTTTT. V usage is TRBV4-1 and J usage is TRBJ1-4; D not certain. From germline, CDR1 is MGHRA and CDR2 YSYEKL. V dropped 1 base and J dropped 3 bases, with 15 bases sitting between them. This CDR3 comprises 17 residues.

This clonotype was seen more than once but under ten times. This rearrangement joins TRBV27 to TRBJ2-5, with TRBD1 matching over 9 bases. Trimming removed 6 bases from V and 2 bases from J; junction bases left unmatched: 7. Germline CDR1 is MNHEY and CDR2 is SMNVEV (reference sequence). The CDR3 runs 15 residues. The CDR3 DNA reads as TGTGCCAGCAGCTTCACAGGGGGCCCGCAAGAGACCCAGTACTTC. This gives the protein CASSFTGGPQETQYF.

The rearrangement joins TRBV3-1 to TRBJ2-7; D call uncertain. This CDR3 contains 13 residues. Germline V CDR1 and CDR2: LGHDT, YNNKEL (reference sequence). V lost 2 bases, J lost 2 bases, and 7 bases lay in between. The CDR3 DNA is TGTGCCAGCAGCCAATCTGCCGCCTACGAGCAGTACTTC. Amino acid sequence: CASSQSAAYEQYF.

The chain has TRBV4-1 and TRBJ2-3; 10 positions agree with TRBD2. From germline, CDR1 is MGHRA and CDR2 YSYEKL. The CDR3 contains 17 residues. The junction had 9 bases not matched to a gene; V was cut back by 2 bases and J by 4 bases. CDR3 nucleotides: TGCGCCAGCAGCCAACATCCTAGCGGGGGATTAGCAGATACGCAGTATTTT. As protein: CASSQHPSGGLADTQYF.

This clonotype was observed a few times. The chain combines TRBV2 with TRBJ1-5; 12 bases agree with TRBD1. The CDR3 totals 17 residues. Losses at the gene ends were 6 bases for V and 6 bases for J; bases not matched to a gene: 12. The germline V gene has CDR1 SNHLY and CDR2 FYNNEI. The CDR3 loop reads CASSRPGTGGRGQPQHF. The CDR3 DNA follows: TGTGCCAGCAGCCGTCCCGGGACAGGGGGCAGGGGTCAGCCCCAGCATTTT.

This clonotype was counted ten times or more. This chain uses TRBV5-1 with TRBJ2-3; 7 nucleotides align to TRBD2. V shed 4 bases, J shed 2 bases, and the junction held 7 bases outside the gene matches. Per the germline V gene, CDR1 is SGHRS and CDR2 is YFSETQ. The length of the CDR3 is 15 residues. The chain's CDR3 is CASSTWTRNTDTQYF. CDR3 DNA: TGCGCCAGCAGCACCTGGACTAGGAACACAGATACGCAGTATTTT.

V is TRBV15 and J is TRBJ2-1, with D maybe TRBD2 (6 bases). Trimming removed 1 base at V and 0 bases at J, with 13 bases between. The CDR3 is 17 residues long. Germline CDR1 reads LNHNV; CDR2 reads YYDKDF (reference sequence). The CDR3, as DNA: TGTGCCACCAGCAGAGCGTTGGGGACTTTCTCCTACAATGAGCAGTTCTTC. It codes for CATSRALGTFSYNEQFF.

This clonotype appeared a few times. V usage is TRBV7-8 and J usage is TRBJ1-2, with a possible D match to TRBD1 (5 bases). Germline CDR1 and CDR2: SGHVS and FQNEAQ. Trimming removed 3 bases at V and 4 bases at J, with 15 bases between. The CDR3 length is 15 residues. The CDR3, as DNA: TGTGCCAGCAGCTTCGGGCAGGGAAAGGTCTATGGCTACACCTTC. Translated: CASSFGQGKVYGYTF.

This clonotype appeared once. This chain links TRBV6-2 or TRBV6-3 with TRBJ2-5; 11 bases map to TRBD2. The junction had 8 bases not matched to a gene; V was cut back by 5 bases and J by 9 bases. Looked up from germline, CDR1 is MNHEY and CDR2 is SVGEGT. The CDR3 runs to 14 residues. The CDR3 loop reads CASSGTSGAGAQYF. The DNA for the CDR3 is TGTGCCAGCAGTGGGACTAGCGGTGCGGGGGCCCAGTACTTC.

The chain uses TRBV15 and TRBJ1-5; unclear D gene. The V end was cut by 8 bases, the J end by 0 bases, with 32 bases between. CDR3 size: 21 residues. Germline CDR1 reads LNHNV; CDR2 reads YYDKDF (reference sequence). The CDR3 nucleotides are TGTGCCACCCGCTTGCTGGGCAGGCATCTAAAGGGTATACTTAGCAATCAGCCCCAGCATTTT. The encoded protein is CATRLLGRHLKGILSNQPQHF.

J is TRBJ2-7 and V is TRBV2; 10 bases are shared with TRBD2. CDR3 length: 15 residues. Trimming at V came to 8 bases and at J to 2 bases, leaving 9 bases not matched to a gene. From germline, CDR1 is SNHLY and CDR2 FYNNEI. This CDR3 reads CASGKLAGITYEQYF. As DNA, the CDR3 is TGTGCCAGCGGCAAACTAGCGGGAATAACCTACGAGCAGTACTTC. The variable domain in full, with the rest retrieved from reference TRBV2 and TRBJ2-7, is EPEVTQTPSHQVTQMGQEVILRCVPISNHLYFYWYRQILGQKVEFLVSFYNNEISEKSEIFDDQFSVERPDGSNFTLKIRSTKLEDSAMYFCASGKLAGITYEQYFGPGTRLTVT.

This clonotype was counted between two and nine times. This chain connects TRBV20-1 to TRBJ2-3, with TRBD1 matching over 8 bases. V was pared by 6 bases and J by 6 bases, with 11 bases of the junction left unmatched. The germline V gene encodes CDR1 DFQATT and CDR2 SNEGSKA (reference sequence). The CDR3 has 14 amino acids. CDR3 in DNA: TGCAGTGCCCAACCCAGGGGGCGGTGGGATACGCAGTATTTT. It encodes CSAQPRGRWDTQYF.

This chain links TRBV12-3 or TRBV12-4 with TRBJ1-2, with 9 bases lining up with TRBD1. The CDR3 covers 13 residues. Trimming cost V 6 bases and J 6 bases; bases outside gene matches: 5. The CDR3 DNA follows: TGTGCCAGCAGGTTGGGGACAGGGCATGGCTACACCTTC. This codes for CASRLGTGHGYTF.

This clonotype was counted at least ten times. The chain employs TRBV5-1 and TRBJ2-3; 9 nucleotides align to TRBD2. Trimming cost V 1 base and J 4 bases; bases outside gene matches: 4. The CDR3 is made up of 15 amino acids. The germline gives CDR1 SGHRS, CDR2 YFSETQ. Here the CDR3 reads CASSLTAGGPDTQYF. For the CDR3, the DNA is TGCGCCAGCAGCTTGACAGCGGGAGGTCCAGATACGCAGTATTTT.

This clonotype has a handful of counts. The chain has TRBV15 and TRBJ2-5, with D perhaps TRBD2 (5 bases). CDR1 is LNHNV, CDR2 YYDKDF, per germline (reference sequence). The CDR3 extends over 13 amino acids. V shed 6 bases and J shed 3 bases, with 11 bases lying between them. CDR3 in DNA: TGTGCCACCAGGGCGGGTTGGGAAGAGACCCAGTACTTC. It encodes CATRAGWEETQYF.